This TCR beta chain stems from a study of spatial heterogeneity in lung cancer. Each TCR cDNA molecule carried a unique molecular identifier. From the 5' RACE reads, TCRdb called clonotypes with MiXCR, one entry per CDR3 protein. The table shows around 110,000 distinct CDR3 sequences, with over 9% occurring only once. Germline V CDR1 and CDR2: SGHDT, YYEEEE. This CDR3 spans 16 amino acids. V was cut by 4 bases and J by 1 base, with 18 bases left in between. The sample's time point: blood at routine non-recurrence follow-up after resection. Sequencing was performed on whole RNA extracted from tumor and nontumor lung tissue, or from frozen PBMC, and the material was left unsorted. This clonotype was found a few times.

The receptor was derived from a male donor with early-stage non-small cell lung cancer. This chain uses TRBV5-6 with TRBJ2-7; D possibly matches TRBD1 or TRBD2 (6 bases each). Sequencing used PBMCs, obtained at follow-up. The CDR3, as DNA: TGTGCCAGCAGCCCCGGGGGACACCAGGGGTCCTACGAGCAGTACTTC. Translated: CASSPGGHQGSYEQYF.